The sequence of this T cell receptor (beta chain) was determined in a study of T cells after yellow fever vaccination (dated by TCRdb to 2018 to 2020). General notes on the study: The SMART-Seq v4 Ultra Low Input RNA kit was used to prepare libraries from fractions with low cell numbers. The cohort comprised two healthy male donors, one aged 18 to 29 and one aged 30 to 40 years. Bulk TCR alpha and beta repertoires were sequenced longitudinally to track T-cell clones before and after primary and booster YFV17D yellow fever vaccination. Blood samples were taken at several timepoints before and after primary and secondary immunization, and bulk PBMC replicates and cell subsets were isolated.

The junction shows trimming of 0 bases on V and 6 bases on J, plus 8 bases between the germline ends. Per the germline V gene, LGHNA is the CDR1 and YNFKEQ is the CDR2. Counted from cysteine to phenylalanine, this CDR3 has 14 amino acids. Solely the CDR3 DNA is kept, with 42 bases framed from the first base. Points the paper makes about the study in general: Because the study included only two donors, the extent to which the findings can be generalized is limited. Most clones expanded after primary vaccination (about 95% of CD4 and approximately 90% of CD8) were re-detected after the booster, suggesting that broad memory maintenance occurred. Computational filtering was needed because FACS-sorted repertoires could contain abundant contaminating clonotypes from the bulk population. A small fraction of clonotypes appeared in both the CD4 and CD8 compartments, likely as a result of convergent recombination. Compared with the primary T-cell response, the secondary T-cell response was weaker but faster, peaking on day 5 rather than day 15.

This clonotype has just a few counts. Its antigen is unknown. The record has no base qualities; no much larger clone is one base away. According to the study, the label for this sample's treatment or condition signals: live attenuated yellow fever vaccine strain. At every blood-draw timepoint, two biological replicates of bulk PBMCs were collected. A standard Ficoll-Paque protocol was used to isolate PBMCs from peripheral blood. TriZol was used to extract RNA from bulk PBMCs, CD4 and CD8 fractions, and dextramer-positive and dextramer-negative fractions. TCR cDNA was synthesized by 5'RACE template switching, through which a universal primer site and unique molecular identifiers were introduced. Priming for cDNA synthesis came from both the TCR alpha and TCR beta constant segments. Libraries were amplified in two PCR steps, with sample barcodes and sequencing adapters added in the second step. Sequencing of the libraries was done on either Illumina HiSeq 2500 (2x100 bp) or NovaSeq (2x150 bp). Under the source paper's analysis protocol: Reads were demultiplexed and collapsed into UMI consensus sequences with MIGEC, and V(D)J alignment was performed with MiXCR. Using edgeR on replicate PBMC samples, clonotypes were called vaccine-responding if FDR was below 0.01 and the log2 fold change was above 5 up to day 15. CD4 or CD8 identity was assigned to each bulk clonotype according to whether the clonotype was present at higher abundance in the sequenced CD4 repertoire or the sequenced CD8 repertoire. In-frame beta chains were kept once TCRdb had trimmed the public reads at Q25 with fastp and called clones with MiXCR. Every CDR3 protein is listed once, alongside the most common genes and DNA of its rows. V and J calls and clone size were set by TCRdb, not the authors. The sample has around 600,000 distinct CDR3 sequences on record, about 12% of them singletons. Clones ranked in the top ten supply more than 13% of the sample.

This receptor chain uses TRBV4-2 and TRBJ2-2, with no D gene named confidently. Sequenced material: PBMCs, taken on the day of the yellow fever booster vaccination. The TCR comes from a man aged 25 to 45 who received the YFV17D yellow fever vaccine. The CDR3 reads CASSQEQRSGELFF. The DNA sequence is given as TGTGCCAGCAGCCAAGAACAGCGTTCCGGGGAGCTGTTTTTT.